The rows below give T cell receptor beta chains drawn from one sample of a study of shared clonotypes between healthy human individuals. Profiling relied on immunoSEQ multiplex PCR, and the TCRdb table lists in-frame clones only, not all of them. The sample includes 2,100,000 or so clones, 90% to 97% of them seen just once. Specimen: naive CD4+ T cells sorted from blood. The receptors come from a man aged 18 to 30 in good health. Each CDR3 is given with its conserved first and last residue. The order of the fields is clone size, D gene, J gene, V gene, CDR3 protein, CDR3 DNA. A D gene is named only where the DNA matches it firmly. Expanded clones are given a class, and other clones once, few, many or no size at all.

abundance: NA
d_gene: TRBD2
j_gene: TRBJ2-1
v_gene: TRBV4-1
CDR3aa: CASSQDLSGGVDEQFF
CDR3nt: TGCGCCAGCAGCCAAGATCTAAGCGGGGGGGTGGATGAGCAGTTCTTC

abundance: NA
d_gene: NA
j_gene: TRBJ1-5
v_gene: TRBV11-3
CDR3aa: CATSCGYYSNQPQHF
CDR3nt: TGTGCCACCTCCTGCGGTTACTATAGCAATCAGCCCCAGCATTTT

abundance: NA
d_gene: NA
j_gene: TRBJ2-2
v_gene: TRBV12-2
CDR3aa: CASRSGYREFTGELFF
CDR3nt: TGTGCAAGTCGCTCTGGGTACAGGGAATTCACCGGGGAGCTGTTTTTT

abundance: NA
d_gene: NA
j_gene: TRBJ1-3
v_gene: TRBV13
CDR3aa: CASSLGQGTGNTIYF
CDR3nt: TGTGCCAGCAGCTTAGGGCAGGGCACTGGAAACACCATATATTTT

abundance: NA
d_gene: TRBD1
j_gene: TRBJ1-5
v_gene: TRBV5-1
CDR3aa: CASSLGQGTQPQHF
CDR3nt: TGCGCCAGCAGCTTGGGACAGGGTACCCAGCCCCAGCATTTT

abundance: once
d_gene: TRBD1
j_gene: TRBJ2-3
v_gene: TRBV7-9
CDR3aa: CASSLDGTGFQAHTDTQYF
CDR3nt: TGTGCCAGCAGCTTAGACGGGACAGGGTTTCAGGCCCACACAGATACGCAGTATTTT

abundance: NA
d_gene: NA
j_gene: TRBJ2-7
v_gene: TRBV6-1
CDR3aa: CASSATGYEQYF
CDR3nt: TGTGCCAGCAGTGCAACAGGATACGAGCAGTACTTC

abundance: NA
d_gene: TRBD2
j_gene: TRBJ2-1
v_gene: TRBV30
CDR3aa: CAWITNSGGNEQFF
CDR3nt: TGTGCCTGGATAACTAACTCGGGGGGCAATGAGCAGTTCTTC

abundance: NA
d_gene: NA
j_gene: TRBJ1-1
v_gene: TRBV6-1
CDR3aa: CASSEALQRTPGTEAFF
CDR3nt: TGTGCCAGCAGTGAAGCGCTTCAGCGGACTCCGGGGACTGAAGCTTTCTTT

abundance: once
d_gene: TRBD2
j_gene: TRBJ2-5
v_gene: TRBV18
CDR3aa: CASSQGLAGKETQYF
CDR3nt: TGTGCCAGCTCACAAGGACTAGCGGGGAAAGAGACCCAGTACTTC

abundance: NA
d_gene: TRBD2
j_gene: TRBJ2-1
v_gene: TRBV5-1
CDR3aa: CASSSGLAGGNEQFF
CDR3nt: TGCGCCAGCAGCTCGGGACTAGCGGGGGGCAATGAGCAGTTCTTC

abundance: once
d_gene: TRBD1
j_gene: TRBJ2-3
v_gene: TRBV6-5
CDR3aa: CASRQGSSTDTQYF
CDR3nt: TGTGCCAGCAGACAGGGGTCGAGCACAGATACGCAGTATTTT

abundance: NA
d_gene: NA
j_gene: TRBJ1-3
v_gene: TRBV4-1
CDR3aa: CASSQDLLSGNTIYF
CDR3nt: TGCGCCAGCAGCCAAGATCTCCTCTCTGGAAACACCATATATTTT

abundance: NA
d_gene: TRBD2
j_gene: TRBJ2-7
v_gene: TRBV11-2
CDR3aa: CASSLGLAAYEQYF
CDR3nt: TGTGCCAGCAGCTTAGGCCTAGCGGCGTACGAGCAGTACTTC

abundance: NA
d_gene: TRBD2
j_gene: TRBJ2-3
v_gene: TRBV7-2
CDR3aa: CASSLDGLAGGAQYF
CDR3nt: TGTGCCAGCAGCTTAGACGGACTAGCGGGAGGCGCGCAGTATTTT

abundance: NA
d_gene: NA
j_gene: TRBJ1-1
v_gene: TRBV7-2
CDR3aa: CASSRQQGPGSTEAFF
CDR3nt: TGTGCCAGCAGCCGCCAGCAGGGGCCGGGAAGCACTGAAGCTTTCTTT

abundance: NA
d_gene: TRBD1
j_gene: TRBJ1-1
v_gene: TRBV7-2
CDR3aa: CASSFRTGGTEAFF
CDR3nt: TGTGCCAGCAGCTTCCGGACAGGGGGCACTGAAGCTTTCTTT

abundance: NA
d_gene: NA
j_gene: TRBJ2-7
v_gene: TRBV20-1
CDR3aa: CSAPHLYEQYF
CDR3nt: TGCAGCGCACCTCACCTTTACGAGCAGTACTTC

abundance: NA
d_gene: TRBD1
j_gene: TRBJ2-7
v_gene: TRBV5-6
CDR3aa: CASSLLTGTGIGEQYF
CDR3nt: TGTGCCAGCAGCTTGCTTACCGGGACAGGGATTGGCGAGCAGTACTTC

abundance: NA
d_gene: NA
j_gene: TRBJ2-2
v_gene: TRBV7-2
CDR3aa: CASSTWTANTGELFF
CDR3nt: TGTGCCAGCAGCACCTGGACGGCGAACACCGGGGAGCTGTTTTTT

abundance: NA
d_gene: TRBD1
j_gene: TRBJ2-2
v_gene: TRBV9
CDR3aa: CASSVDRGGTGELFF
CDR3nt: TGTGCCAGCAGCGTAGACAGGGGCGGCACCGGGGAGCTGTTTTTT

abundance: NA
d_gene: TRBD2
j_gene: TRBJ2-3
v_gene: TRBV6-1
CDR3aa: CASSGLAGVDTQYF
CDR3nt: TGTGCCAGCAGTGGACTAGCGGGGGTGGATACGCAGTATTTT

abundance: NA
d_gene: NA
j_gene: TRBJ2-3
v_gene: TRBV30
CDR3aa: CAWSVRGTDTQYF
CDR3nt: TGTGCCTGGAGTGTAAGGGGAACAGATACGCAGTATTTT

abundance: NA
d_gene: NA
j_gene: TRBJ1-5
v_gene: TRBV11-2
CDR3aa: CASSLPGRNQPQHF
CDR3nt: TGTGCCAGCAGCTTACCAGGGCGCAATCAGCCCCAGCATTTT

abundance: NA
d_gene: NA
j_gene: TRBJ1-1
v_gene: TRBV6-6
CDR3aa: CASSWPQNTEAFF
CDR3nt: TGTGCCAGCAGTTGGCCGCAGAACACTGAAGCTTTCTTT

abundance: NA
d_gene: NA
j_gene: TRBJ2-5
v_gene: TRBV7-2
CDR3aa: CASSLGRQETQYF
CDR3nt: TGTGCCAGCAGCTTAGGCAGGCAAGAGACCCAGTACTTC

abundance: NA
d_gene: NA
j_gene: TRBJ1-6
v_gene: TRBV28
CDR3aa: CASSLGGSPYNSPLHF
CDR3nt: TGTGCCAGCAGTTTAGGGGGGAGCCCTTATAATTCACCCCTCCACTTT

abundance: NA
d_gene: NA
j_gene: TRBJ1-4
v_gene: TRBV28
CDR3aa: CASSLGGMNEKLFF
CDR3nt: TGTGCCAGCAGTTTAGGTGGAATGAATGAAAAACTGTTTTTT

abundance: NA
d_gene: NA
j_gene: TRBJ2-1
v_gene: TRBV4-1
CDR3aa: CASSLWSGPYNEQFF
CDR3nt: TGCGCCAGCAGCCTTTGGTCGGGACCCTACAATGAGCAGTTCTTC

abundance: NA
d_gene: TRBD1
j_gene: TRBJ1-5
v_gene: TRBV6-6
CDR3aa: CASSVGQARNQPQHF
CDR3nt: TGTGCCAGCAGTGTGGGACAGGCCCGCAATCAGCCCCAGCATTTT

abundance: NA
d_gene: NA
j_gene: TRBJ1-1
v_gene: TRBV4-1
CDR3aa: CASSPGTDEAFF
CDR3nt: TGCGCCAGCAGCCCCGGGACGGACGAAGCTTTCTTT

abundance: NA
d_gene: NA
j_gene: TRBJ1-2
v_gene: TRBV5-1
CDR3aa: CASSLIGDNYGYTF
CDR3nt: TGCGCCAGCAGCTTGATAGGGGACAACTATGGCTACACCTTC

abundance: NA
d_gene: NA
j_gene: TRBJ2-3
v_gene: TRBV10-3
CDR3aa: CAISPRSGVSTDTQYF
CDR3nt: TGTGCCATCAGCCCGCGGTCGGGGGTTAGCACAGATACGCAGTATTTT

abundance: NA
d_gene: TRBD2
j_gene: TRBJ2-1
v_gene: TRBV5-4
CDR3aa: CASSLGGLAGYNEQFF
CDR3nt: TGTGCCAGCAGCTTGGGGGGTCTAGCGGGCTACAATGAGCAGTTCTTC

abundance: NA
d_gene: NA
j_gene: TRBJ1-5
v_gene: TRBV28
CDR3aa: CASSESGPTMPQHF
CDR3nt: TGTGCCAGCAGTGAATCGGGACCGACAATGCCCCAGCATTTT

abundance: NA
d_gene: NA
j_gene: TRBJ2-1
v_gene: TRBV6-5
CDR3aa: CASSRPGGEQFF
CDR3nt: TGTGCCAGCAGTAGACCCGGAGGTGAGCAGTTCTTC

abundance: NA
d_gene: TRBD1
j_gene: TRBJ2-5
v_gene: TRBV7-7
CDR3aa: CASSSSGGRQETQYF
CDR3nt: TGTGCTAGCAGCTCTTCAGGGGGCAGGCAAGAGACCCAGTACTTC

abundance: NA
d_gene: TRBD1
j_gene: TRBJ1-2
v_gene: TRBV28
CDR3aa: CASSQLQGKLFYGYTF
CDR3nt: TGTGCCAGCAGCCAGCTACAGGGGAAATTGTTTTATGGCTACACCTTC

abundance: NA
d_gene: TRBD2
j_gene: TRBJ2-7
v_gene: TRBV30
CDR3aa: CAWRSSGSHEQYF
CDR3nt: TGTGCCTGGAGATCTAGCGGGAGCCACGAGCAGTACTTC

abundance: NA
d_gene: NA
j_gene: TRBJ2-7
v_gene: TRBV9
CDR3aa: CASSVGGAASSYEQYF
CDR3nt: TGTGCCAGCAGCGTAGGGGGAGCGGCAAGCTCCTACGAGCAGTACTTC

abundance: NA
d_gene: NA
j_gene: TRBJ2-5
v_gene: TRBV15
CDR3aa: CATSRDRPEETQYF
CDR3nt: TGTGCCACCAGCAGAGATAGGCCGGAAGAGACCCAGTACTTC

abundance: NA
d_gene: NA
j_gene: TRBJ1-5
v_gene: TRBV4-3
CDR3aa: CASSQDFGGRGQPQHF
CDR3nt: TGCGCCAGCAGCCAAGATTTCGGGGGTCGGGGTCAGCCCCAGCATTTT

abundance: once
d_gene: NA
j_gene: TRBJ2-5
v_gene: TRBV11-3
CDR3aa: CASSKTGPQETQYF
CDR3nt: TGTGCCAGCAGCAAGACAGGTCCTCAAGAGACCCAGTACTTC

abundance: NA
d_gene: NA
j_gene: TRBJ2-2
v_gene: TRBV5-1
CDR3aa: CASRLAGANTGELFF
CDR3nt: TGCGCCAGCAGACTGGCAGGGGCAAACACCGGGGAGCTGTTTTTT

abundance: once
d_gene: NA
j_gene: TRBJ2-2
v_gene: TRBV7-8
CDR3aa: CASSFLLPTGELFF
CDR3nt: TGTGCCAGCAGCTTCCTATTACCCACCGGGGAGCTGTTTTTT

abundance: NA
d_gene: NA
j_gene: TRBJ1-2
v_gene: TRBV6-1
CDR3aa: CASGQINYGYTF
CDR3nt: TGTGCCAGCGGGCAAATTAACTATGGCTACACCTTC

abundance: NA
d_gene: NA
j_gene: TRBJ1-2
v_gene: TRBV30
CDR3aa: CAWSDTGGYTF
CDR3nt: TGTGCCTGGAGCGACACCGGCGGCTACACCTTC

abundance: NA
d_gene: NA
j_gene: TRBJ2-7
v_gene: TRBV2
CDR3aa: CASSERDSLSYEQYF
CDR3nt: TGTGCCAGCAGTGAGCGGGACAGCCTCTCCTACGAGCAGTACTTC

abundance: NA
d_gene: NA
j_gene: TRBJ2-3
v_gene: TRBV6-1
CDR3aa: CASSAGGPGTDTQYF
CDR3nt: TGTGCCAGCAGTGCTGGGGGACCGGGTACAGATACGCAGTATTTT

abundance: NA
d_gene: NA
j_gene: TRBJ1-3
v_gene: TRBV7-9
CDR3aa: CASIEPSVGNTIYF
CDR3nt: TGTGCCAGCATCGAACCATCTGTCGGAAACACCATATATTTT

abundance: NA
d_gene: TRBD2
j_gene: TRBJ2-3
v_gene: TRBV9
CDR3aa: CASSVGSGGSDTQYF
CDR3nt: TGTGCCAGCAGCGTAGGATCGGGAGGGTCAGATACGCAGTATTTT

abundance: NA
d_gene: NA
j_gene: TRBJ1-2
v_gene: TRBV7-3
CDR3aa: CASSLSGIGSGGYTF
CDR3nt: TGTGCCAGCAGCTTAAGTGGGATAGGGTCGGGTGGCTACACCTTC

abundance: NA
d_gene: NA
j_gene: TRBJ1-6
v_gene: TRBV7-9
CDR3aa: CASAVGNSPLHF
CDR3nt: TGTGCCAGCGCAGTAGGGAATTCACCCCTCCACTTT